These T cell receptor beta chains were read from a single sample in a study of memory CD4+ T cells and cytomegalovirus serostatus. Profiled with immunoSEQ multiplex PCR; TCRdb holds only in-frame clones, not every one. Of around 53,000 clones listed, more than 70% are singletons. The sequencing input was memory CD4+ T cells from blood. Every receptor here comes from an adult in good health and CMV-seropositive. Each CDR3 is given with its conserved first and last residue. The D gene is left open where the match is weak. Clone size, where shown, is once, few, many, or a class for clones that have expanded.

j_call: TRBJ2-2; v_call: TRBV6-1; clone_size: few; d_call: NA; cdr3_length: 13; cdr3_aa: CASSEPRTGELFF; cdr3_nt: TGTGCCAGCAGTGAACCCCGCACCGGGGAGCTGTTTTTT
j_call: TRBJ2-4; v_call: TRBV18; clone_size: NA; d_call: NA; cdr3_length: 15; cdr3_aa: CASSPPGAAKNIQYF; cdr3_nt: TGTGCCAGCTCACCACCGGGGGCGGCCAAAAACATTCAGTACTTC
j_call: TRBJ2-3; v_call: TRBV5-1; clone_size: NA; d_call: TRBD2; cdr3_length: 16; cdr3_aa: CASSLEASGRADTQYF; cdr3_nt: TGCGCCAGCAGCTTGGAGGCTAGCGGGAGGGCAGATACGCAGTATTTT
j_call: TRBJ1-6; v_call: TRBV7-2; clone_size: NA; d_call: NA; cdr3_length: 15; cdr3_aa: CASRGQSSYNSPLHF; cdr3_nt: TGTGCCAGCAGAGGCCAGAGCTCCTATAATTCACCCCTCCACTTT
j_call: TRBJ1-1; v_call: TRBV7-2; clone_size: medium-sized; d_call: NA; cdr3_length: 15; cdr3_aa: CASSTAGWRNTEAFF; cdr3_nt: TGTGCCAGCAGCACCGCGGGGTGGAGGAACACTGAAGCTTTCTTT
j_call: TRBJ2-3; v_call: TRBV27; clone_size: NA; d_call: NA; cdr3_length: 15; cdr3_aa: CASRRDPTSTDTQYF; cdr3_nt: TGTGCCAGCCGCCGGGACCCAACTAGCACAGATACGCAGTATTTT
j_call: TRBJ1-6; v_call: TRBV27; clone_size: few; d_call: NA; cdr3_length: 14; cdr3_aa: CASSPGKGGSPLHF; cdr3_nt: TGTGCCAGCAGTCCGGGGAAGGGAGGTTCACCCCTCCACTTT
j_call: TRBJ2-7; v_call: TRBV14; clone_size: NA; d_call: TRBD1; cdr3_length: 14; cdr3_aa: CASSHRQGSYEQYF; cdr3_nt: TGTGCCAGCAGCCACCGACAGGGCTCCTACGAGCAGTACTTC
j_call: TRBJ2-7; v_call: TRBV28; clone_size: NA; d_call: NA; cdr3_length: 12; cdr3_aa: CASSPGAYEQYF; cdr3_nt: TGTGCCAGCAGCCCGGGTGCCTACGAGCAGTACTTC
j_call: TRBJ1-1; v_call: TRBV5-1; clone_size: few; d_call: NA; cdr3_length: 13; cdr3_aa: CASSLGQYTEAFF; cdr3_nt: TGCGCCAGCAGCTTGGGACAGTACACTGAAGCTTTCTTT
j_call: TRBJ2-3; v_call: TRBV9; clone_size: few; d_call: TRBD2; cdr3_length: 15; cdr3_aa: CASSPSPQRGDTQYF; cdr3_nt: TGTGCCAGCAGCCCTTCTCCCCAGCGGGGGGATACGCAGTATTTT
j_call: TRBJ1-1; v_call: TRBV5-1; clone_size: once; d_call: NA; cdr3_length: 13; cdr3_aa: CASSLEKGRGAFF; cdr3_nt: TGCGCCAGCAGCTTGGAAAAGGGCAGAGGAGCTTTCTTT
j_call: TRBJ2-1; v_call: TRBV7-7; clone_size: NA; d_call: NA; cdr3_length: 14; cdr3_aa: CASSPADGVPEQFF; cdr3_nt: TGTGCTAGCAGCCCCGCCGACGGGGTCCCTGAGCAGTTCTTC
j_call: TRBJ2-1; v_call: TRBV6-5; clone_size: NA; d_call: NA; cdr3_length: 16; cdr3_aa: CASSYSRWNSYNEQFF; cdr3_nt: TGTGCCAGCAGTTACTCGAGGTGGAACTCGTACAATGAGCAGTTCTTC
j_call: TRBJ1-1; v_call: TRBV2; clone_size: few; d_call: NA; cdr3_length: 15; cdr3_aa: CASSVAMTAGTEAFF; cdr3_nt: TGTGCCAGCAGTGTGGCCATGACCGCGGGCACTGAAGCTTTCTTT
j_call: TRBJ1-1; v_call: TRBV27; clone_size: NA; d_call: NA; cdr3_length: 14; cdr3_aa: CASSFEGKNTEAFF; cdr3_nt: TGTGCCAGCAGTTTTGAGGGTAAGAACACTGAAGCTTTCTTT
j_call: TRBJ1-6; v_call: TRBV7-2; clone_size: NA; d_call: TRBD1; cdr3_length: 15; cdr3_aa: CASSPWGQPGSPLHF; cdr3_nt: TGTGCCAGCAGCCCTTGGGGACAGCCGGGATCACCCCTCCACTTT
j_call: TRBJ1-2; v_call: TRBV7-2; clone_size: NA; d_call: NA; cdr3_length: 13; cdr3_aa: CASSQQSNYGYTF; cdr3_nt: TGTGCCAGCAGCCAGCAAAGCAACTATGGCTACACCTTC
j_call: TRBJ2-7; v_call: TRBV7-3; clone_size: once; d_call: TRBD1; cdr3_length: 13; cdr3_aa: CASSSDRGQGQYF; cdr3_nt: TGTGCCAGCAGCTCGGACAGGGGGCAAGGGCAGTACTTC
j_call: TRBJ1-4; v_call: TRBV19; clone_size: once; d_call: NA; cdr3_length: 13; cdr3_aa: CASSIDSREKLFF; cdr3_nt: TGTGCCAGTAGTATTGACAGCAGGGAAAAACTGTTTTTT
j_call: TRBJ1-1; v_call: TRBV5-1; clone_size: NA; d_call: NA; cdr3_length: 13; cdr3_aa: CASSLWGGTEAFF; cdr3_nt: TGCGCCAGCAGCTTGTGGGGCGGCACTGAAGCTTTCTTT
j_call: TRBJ2-7; v_call: TRBV28; clone_size: NA; d_call: NA; cdr3_length: 15; cdr3_aa: CASSPRGSTSYEQYF; cdr3_nt: TGTGCCAGCAGTCCCCGTGGCAGTACCTCCTACGAGCAGTACTTC
j_call: TRBJ2-7; v_call: TRBV30; clone_size: NA; d_call: NA; cdr3_length: 15; cdr3_aa: CAWSDERLFSYEQYF; cdr3_nt: TGTGCCTGGAGCGATGAGCGGCTTTTTTCCTACGAGCAGTACTTC
j_call: TRBJ1-5; v_call: TRBV28; clone_size: NA; d_call: TRBD1; cdr3_length: 20; cdr3_aa: CASKPGRGPTSFYSNQPQHF; cdr3_nt: TGTGCCAGCAAGCCTGGCAGGGGGCCCACTTCCTTCTATAGCAATCAGCCCCAGCATTTT
j_call: TRBJ1-2; v_call: TRBV11-2; clone_size: NA; d_call: NA; cdr3_length: 13; cdr3_aa: CASSLDLRWGYTF; cdr3_nt: TGTGCCAGCAGCTTAGATTTACGGTGGGGCTACACCTTC
j_call: TRBJ1-1; v_call: TRBV7-3; clone_size: once; d_call: NA; cdr3_length: 11; cdr3_aa: CASSFVSEAFF; cdr3_nt: TGTGCCAGCAGCTTTGTCTCTGAAGCTTTCTTT
j_call: TRBJ2-3; v_call: TRBV4-2; clone_size: NA; d_call: NA; cdr3_length: 15; cdr3_aa: CASSQDSSSTDTQYF; cdr3_nt: TGTGCCAGCAGCCAAGATAGCTCTAGCACAGATACGCAGTATTTT
j_call: TRBJ1-1; v_call: TRBV2; clone_size: NA; d_call: NA; cdr3_length: 13; cdr3_aa: CASKSQGFAEAFF; cdr3_nt: TGTGCCAGCAAGTCTCAGGGGTTCGCTGAAGCTTTCTTT
j_call: TRBJ2-6; v_call: TRBV2; clone_size: NA; d_call: TRBD1; cdr3_length: 19; cdr3_aa: CASSEGLRGHWSGANVLTF; cdr3_nt: TGTGCCAGCAGTGAGGGGCTCAGGGGGCATTGGAGTGGGGCCAACGTCCTGACTTTC
j_call: TRBJ2-2; v_call: TRBV4-1; clone_size: once; d_call: NA; cdr3_length: 15; cdr3_aa: CASSQGDSDTGELFF; cdr3_nt: TGCGCCAGCAGCCAAGGAGACAGTGACACCGGGGAGCTGTTTTTT
j_call: TRBJ1-2; v_call: TRBV4-1; clone_size: NA; d_call: NA; cdr3_length: 15; cdr3_aa: CASSQETAAIYGYTF; cdr3_nt: TGCGCCAGCAGCCAAGAAACAGCCGCAATCTATGGCTACACCTTC
j_call: TRBJ2-3; v_call: TRBV13; clone_size: NA; d_call: TRBD2; cdr3_length: 15; cdr3_aa: CASSLRTSRVDTQYF; cdr3_nt: TGTGCCAGCAGCTTAAGGACTAGCAGGGTAGATACGCAGTATTTT